The 8 T cell receptor beta chains listed next were all sequenced from one sample in a study of monozygotic twins with inflammatory bowel disease. TCRdb processed the 5' RACE reads again and assigns one entry to each CDR3 protein, with no DNA. The sample's table shows more than 300,000 distinct CDR3 sequences. The sample consisted of blood. The receptors shown here come from a human donor with ulcerative colitis or Crohn's disease, or a healthy co-twin of an affected twin (not recorded which).

The chain employs TRBV2 and TRBJ1-2; the TCRdb D gene call, TRBD1, has no DNA to confirm it. This CDR3 is built from 15 residues. CDR1 and CDR2 (germline): SNHLY, FYNNEI. This CDR3 reads CASSPLGTENYGYTF.

This rearrangement joins TRBV7-9 to TRBJ2-2; TCRdb's assignment of TRBD2 cannot be checked, as there is no DNA. The CDR3 length is 15 residues. The germline V gene has CDR1 SEHNR and CDR2 FQNEAQ (reference sequence). The CDR3 reads CASSYLGGATGELFF. Full variable domain (rest looked up from reference TRBV7-9 and TRBJ2-2): DTGVSQNPRHKITKRGQNVTFRCDPISEHNRLYWYRQTLGQGPEFLTYFQNEAQLEKSRLLSDRFSAERPKGSFSTLEIQRTEQGDSAMYLCASSYLGGATGELFFGEGSRLTVL.

The rearrangement links TRBV20-1 to TRBJ2-1; TCRdb gives TRBD1 as the D gene, but with no DNA this cannot be confirmed. In germline, CDR1 is DFQATT, CDR2 SNEGSKA (reference sequence). The CDR3 length is 15 residues. CDR3 region: CSARTRGNRYNEQFF.

The V call is TRBV6-5, the J call TRBJ2-2; TCRdb indicates TRBD1, and absent DNA this call remains unverified. CDR1 is MNHEY, CDR2 SVGAGI, per germline. This CDR3 region has 17 residues. The CDR3 here is CASSYSTGRLDTGELFF.

This sequence joins TRBV5-6 and TRBJ1-1; the D call from TCRdb, TRBD1, cannot be confirmed without DNA. The CDR3 loop spans 15 amino acids. Germline lookup yields CDR1 SGHDT and CDR2 YYEEEE. The CDR3: CASSFPDRGRTEAFF.

V and J are TRBV27 and TRBJ1-5; TCRdb lists TRBD1, though no DNA is available to test this call. Germline CDR1 reads MNHEY; CDR2 reads SMNVEV (reference sequence). CDR3 size: 15 residues. The CDR3 here is CASSSGSRGNQPQHF.

V and J are TRBV20-1 and TRBJ2-7; TCRdb's assignment of TRBD2 cannot be checked, as there is no DNA. Germline V gene lookup returns CDR1 DFQATT and CDR2 SNEGSKA (reference sequence). The CDR3 loop spans 14 amino acids. CDR3 residues: CSARHSTSGGEQYF.

The CDR3 loop reads CASSQDNRRQYGYTF. The rearrangement links TRBV3-1 to TRBJ1-2. CDR1 is LGHDT and CDR2 is YNNKEL in the germline V gene (reference sequence). The CDR3 extends over 15 amino acids. The whole variable domain, filled in from reference TRBV3-1 and TRBJ1-2, reads DTAVSQTPKYLVTQMGNDKSIKCEQNLGHDTMYWYKQDSKKFLKIMFSYNNKELIINETVPNRFSPKSPDKAHLNLHINSLELGDSAVYFCASSQDNRRQYGYTFGSGTRLTVV.